This record covers a single TCR beta chain. One junction end disagrees with the germline gene, perhaps due to a read error. TCRdb redid the calling of the 5' RACE reads with MiXCR, one entry per CDR3 protein. The sample records some 760,000 distinct CDR3 sequences, 18% being singletons. The entry originates in a study of identical twins. The CDR3 extends over 12 amino acids. CDR1 and CDR2 from the germline V gene are DFQATT and SNEGSKA (reference sequence). This sample also belongs to another study, concerning T cells expressing NK-cell markers. That paper adds: All TCR beta repertoires analysed originated from sorted CD3+CD56+NKG2C+, CD3+CD56+NKG2C- and CD3+CD56-NKG2C+ T cells.

The sequence was collected from a woman under 30 in good health. Source material: PBMCs. The chain combines TRBV20-1 with TRBJ2-7; D call uncertain. In nucleotides, the CDR3 is TGCAGTGCAAGGTTTGCCTCCTACGGGCAGTACTTC. Protein product: CSARFASYGQYF.